This TCR beta chain was sequenced for a study of molecular identifiers for immune sequencing clone quantification. Whole-study context: Five aliquots were made in replicates from the RNA of about 20,000 or 100,000 naive CD8 cells, and four were sequenced.

Trimming took 1 base from V and 2 from J; bases not matched to a gene: 6. CDR1 SGHAT and CDR2 FQNNGV come from the germline V gene. The CDR3 is 16 residues long. Libraries from naive CD8 cells were generated from 20,000 to 1,000,000 sorted cells (with 10%, 30% or 50% RNA). Previously described methods and listed TCR primers were employed for the bulk TCR libraries. TCRdb re-analysed the PCR reads in MiXCR, keeping a single row per CDR3 protein. Of tens of thousands of distinct CDR3 sequences listed, 15% to 20% are singletons. This clonotype has at least ten counts. The sample taken for sequencing was naive CD8+ T cells from blood, with Jurkat cell RNA spiked in. Subset defined: FACS-sorted CD8+CD4-CCR7+CD45RA+ naive T cells. The V gene is TRBV11-2, the J gene TRBJ2-3, with 7 bases aligning to TRBD2. This clonotype was obtained from a human donor in good health. Some libraries in this study had Jurkat cell RNA spiked in. The CDR3 protein is CASSLGLAANTDTQYF. The CDR3, as DNA: TGTGCCAGCAGCTTAGGGCTAGCGGCTAACACAGATACGCAGTATTTT.